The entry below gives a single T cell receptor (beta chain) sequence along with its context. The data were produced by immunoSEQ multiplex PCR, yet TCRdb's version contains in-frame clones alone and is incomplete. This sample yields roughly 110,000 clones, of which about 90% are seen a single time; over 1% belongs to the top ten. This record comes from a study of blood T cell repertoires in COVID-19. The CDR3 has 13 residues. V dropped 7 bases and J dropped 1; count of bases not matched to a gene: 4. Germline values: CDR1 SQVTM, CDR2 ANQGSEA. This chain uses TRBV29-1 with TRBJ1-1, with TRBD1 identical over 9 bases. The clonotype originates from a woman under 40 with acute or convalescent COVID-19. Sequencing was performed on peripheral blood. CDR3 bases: TGCAGCGGTACAGGGGGCGCGAACACTGAAGCTTTCTTT. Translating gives CSGTGGANTEAFF.